The clone carrying this T cell receptor (beta chain) has just a few counts. The data stem from a study of patients and donors after allogeneic stem cell transplantation. MiXCR, run by TCRdb on the RT-PCR reads, gives a single entry per CDR3 protein. In the table there are about 160,000 distinct CDR3 sequences, about two fifths of which are singletons. Sequencing was done on a sample of blood, either unsorted or a sorted T cell fraction (not recorded which). The sequence was obtained from a human donor who was either an allogeneic HSCT recipient or a stem cell or donor lymphocyte infusion donor (not recorded which). It is not recorded whose cells these are; they may come from a transplant donor.

The CDR3 DNA reads as TGTGCCAGCAGCTTACGGGACAGGGGGTACGAGCAGTACTTC. As protein: CASSLRDRGYEQYF. V gene TRBV7-9 combines with J gene TRBJ2-7; 11 nucleotides line up with TRBD1. Losses at the gene ends were 2 bases for V and 4 bases for J; bases not matched to a gene: 1. From germline, CDR1 is SEHNR and CDR2 FQNEAQ (reference sequence). The CDR3 runs to 14 residues.